The source of this T cell receptor (beta chain) is a study of blood T cells in healthy people across ages. Study-level results: Strong correlation linked observed beta diversity and percent naive T cells.

A sample-barcoded 5' primer and a J-beta primer mix were used in a second PCR of roughly 7 to 12 cycles. Every molecule of cDNA carried a tag from a template-switch adaptor with 12 random nucleotides. MiXCR was run by TCRdb on the 5' RACE reads, yielding one entry per CDR3 protein. The table lists about 1,500,000 distinct CDR3 sequences, around 39% of them singletons. As to this clonotype: Its antigen is unknown.

Around 10 milliliters of peripheral blood were drawn from each donor. PBMCs, at least 7 million per sample, were isolated. The ends lost 8 bases at V and 7 bases at J; junction bases unmatched: 12. Germline V CDR1 and CDR2: MNHNY, SVGAGI (reference sequence). The CDR3 sequence is 14 residues long. The receptor's source is a woman in her late teens or twenties in good health. The sample was blood. V is TRBV6-6 and J is TRBJ1-2, with TRBD1 matching 8 bases. This chain's CDR3 is CASADATGVLGYTF. The CDR3 DNA sequence: TGTGCCAGCGCCGATGCGACAGGGGTGCTTGGCTACACCTTC.